This T cell receptor beta chain was observed in a study of T cell responses to AZD1222 COVID-19 vaccine. The repertoire was sequenced with immunoSEQ multiplex PCR; TCRdb's copy has only in-frame clones and lacks some. Here the sample spans more than 100,000 clones, about 88% being singletons. The source is an adult in good health. The sequencing here drew on peripheral blood, taken on day 0 of AZD1222 vaccination.

CDR3 sequence (DNA): TGTGCCAGCAGTTACTATCGGACAGCAGACACTGAAGCTTTCTTT. As protein: CASSYYRTADTEAFF. The V gene is TRBV6-2 or TRBV6-3, the J gene TRBJ1-1; maybe TRBD1 (6 bases). This CDR3 has 15 residues. Germline assignment: CDR1 MNHEY and CDR2 SVGEGT. The V gene lost 1 base and the J gene lost 3 bases, with 12 bases spanning the gap.